This TCR beta chain appears in the sequencing data of a study of T cells after posttransplantation cyclophosphamide. Overall study results and limits: Recipient CMV seropositivity and CMV reactivation strongly tracked TRB clonality. Skin or GI-infiltrating T cells shared few TRB sequences with blood. Later post-transplant blood repertoires were often dominated by donor CD8+ memory clones.

The CDR3 sequence is 15 residues long. Germline V gene lookup returns CDR1 MNHEY and CDR2 SMNVEV (reference sequence). V lost 5 bases and J lost 4; bases outside the gene matches: 10. To note about this clone: What it binds is unknown.

This related bone marrow graft donor gave peripheral blood on the day of marrow donation. Profiling relied on immunoSEQ multiplex PCR, and the TCRdb table lists in-frame clones only, not all of them. The table records approximately 50,000 clones, approximately 94% of them present only once. This chain connects TRBV27 to TRBJ1-2; 7 nucleotides agree with TRBD1. Sequenced: PBMCs. The origin of this receptor is a woman in her 30s in good health and a related stem cell transplant donor. This chain's CDR3 is CASSPLDREFYGYTF. Here the CDR3 DNA reads TGTGCCAGCAGTCCCCTAGACAGGGAATTCTATGGCTACACCTTC.